These T cell receptor beta chains were read from a single sample in a study of metastatic and nonmetastatic thyroid tumors. TCRdb re-processed the PCR reads through MiXCR. The table has some 22,000 clones, under 25% seen once. Specimen: blood. The receptors stem from a male donor with papillary thyroid cancer or a benign thyroid nodule (not recorded which). Some clones in this sample may be carry-over from other donors' samples. The conserved cysteine and the conserved F or W are not part of the CDR3 here. The order of the fields is CDR3 length, V gene, clone size, CDR3 protein. For some rows the clone size is stated as once, few or many, or as a class when expanded; others skip it.

11 | TRBV19 | many | ASSVQGDYGYT
11 | TRBV7-2 | many | ASSSERGVEAF
13 | TRBV5-4 | NA | ASSPEWGLGYGYT
13 | TRBV5-1 | NA | ASSFVQGMNTEAF
12 | TRBV25-1 | many | ASSEYGSGYEQY
12 | TRBV5-1 | NA | ASGFGSGNTEAF
9 | TRBV12-5 | many | ASGRANEQF
11 | TRBV12-3/TRBV12-4 | few | ASSKGQSGELF
12 | TRBV6-1 | medium-sized | ASNPGYEGNEQF
12 | TRBV12-3/TRBV12-4 | medium-sized | ASSLGLAKNIQY
14 | TRBV5-5 | many | ASSLRQGIGVDGYT
13 | TRBV3-1 | many | ASSQPQGSGNIQY
12 | TRBV5-1 | many | SQPGQGAVNEQF
13 | TRBV7-8 | many | ASSLAPRGADGYT
13 | TRBV28 | many | ASSLQGLGTDTQY
15 | TRBV4-2 | many | ASSQDPGQGGTDTQY
14 | TRBV19 | NA | ASSPYRDRGDGELF
11 | TRBV30 | NA | AWSVDSSYEQY
12 | TRBV14 | many | ASSQEGGTDTQY
14 | TRBV6-5 | many | ASSYSRGNSENIQY
14 | TRBV3-1 | many | ASSQGMEDSPYGYT
15 | TRBV19 | NA | ASSNEPSGRPYNEQF
14 | TRBV5-1 | many | ASSLTGGIVTGELF
15 | TRBV11-2 | NA | ASSLELAGVRTDTQY
10 | TRBV6-2/TRBV6-3 | many | ASSPGQGPQH
13 | TRBV20-1 | NA | SARDASGSHNEQF
13 | TRBV6-1 | medium-sized | ASSGRQGMNQPQH
12 | TRBV7-2 | many | ASSSAGTATEAF
16 | TRBV6-2/TRBV6-3 | few | ASRPNSRLAGEVETQY
11 | TRBV6-2/TRBV6-3 | many | ASSYGEGALQF
14 | TRBV3-1 | many | ASSIRLAGVIYEQY
15 | TRBV18 | many | ASSPPGLAGVTETQY
12 | TRBV5-1 | many | ASRGDFSTDTQY
12 | TRBV20-1 | NA | SSSSGGSNQPQH
15 | TRBV14 | NA | ASSRGVLRSSYNEQF
16 | TRBV11-1 | many | ASSLVRGPLGAYNEQF
13 | TRBV15 | many | ATSRGGLGGNTIY
14 | TRBV9 | NA | ASSAPKGADNSPLH
13 | TRBV9 | many | ASSVEGTAYNEQF
14 | TRBV28 | few | ASSLYSGTNSYEQY
12 | TRBV20-1 | many | SAIRVAEQETQY
14 | TRBV3-1 | many | ASSLYPGRETYEQY
12 | TRBV6-1 | many | ASSITSAFDEQY
12 | TRBV6-1 | many | ASRDLEKRNEQY
11 | TRBV5-1 | NA | ASSLALVGEQF
13 | TRBV5-1 | many | ASSLEGTSDNEQF